The clone carrying this T cell receptor beta chain came up many times. The antigen is not known. No conserved phenylalanine or tryptophan is present at the end of the CDR3, so a read error is the likely explanation. The limits of the CDR3 on the DNA are not certain, so only TCRdb's listed CDR3 is given. Germline V gene data show CDR1 as LGHNA and CDR2 as YNFKEQ. The CDR3 region is 13 residues in length, termini included. This entry is derived from a study of Graves' ophthalmopathy and Graves' hyperthyroidism. Study background: Peripheral blood (taken before any treatment) was collected at initial diagnosis. Findings and caveats of the study: Blood contained most expanded thyroid clonotypes exceeding 0.001 frequency.

Thyroid ultrasound, orbital computed tomography, TRAb, serum thyroxine and clinical symptoms formed the basis of diagnosis. PBMCs stemmed from approximately 10 ml of fresh peripheral blood. The TCR beta CDR3 regions underwent amplification from RNA transcripts. An initial RT-PCR round employing HTBI primers preceded a second-round multiplex PCR. TCRdb itself ran the multiplex PCR reads through MiXCR, one entry per CDR3 protein. This sample has some 380,000 distinct CDR3 sequences, with 15% found just once. The receptor was derived from a young woman with stable Graves' hyperthyroidism. The V gene is TRBV4-2, the J gene TRBJ1-1; the D call TRBD1 from the table was never checked on the DNA. The specimen sequenced was peripheral blood. This CDR3 reads CASSQDQTVTVRI.